This T cell receptor (beta chain) was identified in a study of blood T cells in healthy people across ages. Study-wide points: Naive T cell percentage by flow cytometry tracked strongly with beta diversity. A roughly linear age-dependent decrease characterized TCR beta diversity per million T cells.

Together with a sample-barcoded 5' primer, a J-beta primer mix was included in a second PCR lasting about 7 to 11 cycles. TCRdb re-analysed the 5' RACE reads in MiXCR, keeping a single row per CDR3 protein. In the table there are about 810,000 distinct CDR3 sequences, roughly 34% of which are singletons. At least 5.5 micrograms of total RNA were extracted per sample. Regarding this clonotype: Its antigen is unidentified.

Specimen: blood. The origin of this receptor is a man aged 18 to 29 in good health.

The CDR3 sequence: CSARGAGNYGYTF. DNA of the CDR3: TGCAGTGCTAGAGGGGCAGGGAACTATGGCTACACCTTC. V is TRBV20-1 and J is TRBJ1-2; TRBD1 is a possible D gene (5 bases). This CDR3 has 13 amino acids. V lost 1 base, J lost 2 bases, and 8 bases lay in between. Germline-derived CDR1 and CDR2 are DFQATT and SNEGSKA (reference sequence).